These 13 T cell receptor beta chains were all obtained from the same sample, sequenced in a study of identical twins. TCRdb re-analysed the 5' RACE reads in MiXCR, keeping a single row per CDR3 protein. The table lists approximately 300,000 distinct CDR3 sequences, roughly 10% of them singletons. These data were also filed under a second study, of yellow fever vaccine responses in identical twins.

Sequencing used CD8+ T cells sorted from blood. These receptors all stem from a woman aged 18-35 years in good health.

The gene calls are TRBV7-8 and TRBJ2-1, with D unresolved. Germline CDR1 and CDR2: SGHVS and FQNEAQ. V lost 8 bases, J lost 13 bases, and 12 bases lay in between. This CDR3 is 10 amino acids long. DNA for the CDR3: TGTGCCAGCGGATCCAGTCTCCAGTTCTTC. Its protein product is CASGSSLQFF.

This clonotype was detected ten times or more. The chain employs TRBV24-1 and TRBJ2-1; D call uncertain. The CDR3 sequence is 14 residues long. Trimming removed 1 base from V and 10 bases from J, with 13 bases in between. Germline lookup yields CDR1 KGHDR and CDR2 SFDVKD. In DNA form, the CDR3 reads TGTGCCACCAGTGATTTTCTCGTAGAGACCGAGCAGTTCTTC. Protein product: CATSDFLVETEQFF.

This clonotype was counted between two and nine times. V is TRBV11-2 and J is TRBJ2-2, with D possibly matching TRBD2 (5 bases). In germline, CDR1 is SGHAT, CDR2 FQNNGV. The V end lost 5 bases, the J end lost 4 bases, and 14 bases lay between the germline ends. The CDR3 is 15 residues long. CDR3 in DNA: TGTGCCAGCAGCCTAGTGAGGGCGGCCACCGGGGAGCTGTTTTTT. Translated: CASSLVRAATGELFF. Combining the CDR3 with reference TRBV11-2 and TRBJ2-2 gives the whole variable domain EAGVAQSPRYKIIEKRQSVAFWCNPISGHATLYWYQQILGQGPKLLIQFQNNGVVDDSQLPKDRFSAERLKGVDSTLKIQPAKLEDSAVYLCASSLVRAATGELFFGEGSRLTVL.

At least ten counts were recorded for this clonotype. V is TRBV4-3 and J is TRBJ2-3; 9 bases fit TRBD2. The CDR3 is 15 amino acids. V dropped 3 bases and J dropped 5; count of bases not matched to a gene: 6. Germline loops: CDR1 LGHNA, CDR2 YSLEER. CDR3 sequence reads: CASSHISGSEDTQYF. CDR3 in DNA: TGCGCCAGCAGCCACATTAGCGGGAGTGAAGATACGCAGTATTTT.

The chain links TRBV28 to TRBJ2-1; D gene ambiguous. Germline V gene sequence: CDR1 MDHEN, CDR2 SYDVKM. The CDR3 runs to 12 residues. The V end was cut by 5 bases, the J end by 3 bases, with 5 bases between. CDR3 sequence reads: CASSTDYNEQFF. The CDR3 DNA sequence: TGTGCCAGCAGTACGGACTACAATGAGCAGTTCTTC.

This clonotype came up a few times. This chain connects TRBV4-3 to TRBJ2-5; 8 nucleotides agree with TRBD1. Germline lookup yields CDR1 LGHNA and CDR2 YSLEER. V gave up 1 base and J gave up 5 bases; unmatched junction bases: 6. CDR3 size: 15 residues. For the CDR3, the DNA is TGCGCCAGCAGCCAAGCTACAGGGGGAATGGAGACCCAGTACTTC. Translation gives CASSQATGGMETQYF.

This clonotype was observed at least ten times. The chain links TRBV7-2 to TRBJ2-1; 11 bases match TRBD1. V gave up 11 bases and J gave up 4 bases; unmatched junction bases: 4. This CDR3 spans 13 amino acids. CDR1 is SGHTA and CDR2 is FQGNSA in the germline V gene. This CDR3 is CACRDRGYNEQFF. The CDR3 bases are TGTGCCTGCCGGGACAGGGGGTACAATGAGCAGTTCTTC.

This clonotype has only a few counts. The chain carries TRBV14 and TRBJ2-3; 10 bases line up with TRBD2. CDR3 length: 18 residues. The germline gives CDR1 SGHDN, CDR2 FVKESK. The V and J ends lost 0 bases and 2 bases, in that order; junction bases with no gene match: 8. CDR3 sequence reads: CASSQDERTSGYTDTQYF. CDR3 bases: TGTGCCAGCAGCCAAGATGAACGGACTAGCGGATACACAGATACGCAGTATTTT.

J is TRBJ1-1 and V is TRBV6-2 or TRBV6-3; D not certain. Trimming removed 7 bases from V and 7 bases from J, with 16 bases in between. The length of the CDR3 is 13 residues. In germline, CDR1 is MNHEY, CDR2 SVGEGT. The chain's CDR3 is CASTPVGRLEAFF. The CDR3 region has the DNA TGTGCCAGCACCCCGGTGGGCCGACTTGAAGCTTTCTTT.

V usage is TRBV7-9 and J usage is TRBJ1-1, with D possibly matching TRBD1 (5 bases). The CDR3 is made up of 15 amino acids. V lost 2 bases to trimming and J lost 0 bases, with 10 bases between them. Germline-derived CDR1 and CDR2 are SEHNR and FQNEAQ (reference sequence). The CDR3, as DNA: TGTGCCAGCAGCTTATCCCCAGGGCTGAACACTGAAGCTTTCTTT. Protein product: CASSLSPGLNTEAFF.

The V gene is TRBV27, the J gene TRBJ2-1; tentatively, D is TRBD1 (6 bases). The CDR3 is 15 residues long. Per germline, CDR1 MNHEY and CDR2 SMNVEV (reference sequence). V lost 9 bases and J lost 3, with 18 bases in between. In DNA form, the CDR3 reads TGTGCCAGAAACCGTGGGCAGGGGAACTACAATGAGCAGTTCTTC. As protein: CARNRGQGNYNEQFF.

This clonotype was counted a few times. V usage is TRBV16 and J usage is TRBJ1-1; no clear D. The CDR3 totals 14 residues. V was pared by 2 bases and J by 1 base, with 8 bases between. Germline lookup yields CDR1 KGHSY and CDR2 FQNENV. The CDR3 protein is CASSQLDSNTEAFF. CDR3 DNA: TGTGCCAGCAGCCAACTGGACTCGAACACTGAAGCTTTCTTT.

The table lists this clonotype with a few counts. CDR3 residues: CASSLRQGGTYEQYF. The CDR3 DNA sequence: TGTGCCAGCAGCTTAAGACAGGGGGGAACCTACGAGCAGTACTTC. The rearrangement uses TRBV5-5 and TRBJ2-7; 9 bases map to TRBD1. CDR1 SGHKS and CDR2 YYEKEE come from the germline V gene (reference sequence). After removal of 2 bases from V and 2 bases from J, the junction contained 5 bases not matched to a gene. This CDR3 spans 15 amino acids.